In its sample, the clone carrying this TCR beta chain was seen many times. The data were taken from a study of T cells of healthy individuals. A single record per CDR3 protein comes from TCRdb applying MiXCR to the 5' RACE reads. Of 45,000 to 60,000 distinct CDR3 sequences in the sample, 14% to 15% were seen once. The sequence came from a human donor in good health.

The DNA of the CDR3 is TGTGCCAGCACCCACAGCGCCAACTATGGCTACACCTTC. Its protein product is CASTHSANYGYTF. The chain has TRBV11-2 and TRBJ1-2; D ambiguous. From germline, CDR1 is SGHAT and CDR2 FQNNGV. Trimming shortened V by 7 bases and J by 2 bases, and 11 bases separated the two germline ends. This CDR3 spans 13 amino acids.